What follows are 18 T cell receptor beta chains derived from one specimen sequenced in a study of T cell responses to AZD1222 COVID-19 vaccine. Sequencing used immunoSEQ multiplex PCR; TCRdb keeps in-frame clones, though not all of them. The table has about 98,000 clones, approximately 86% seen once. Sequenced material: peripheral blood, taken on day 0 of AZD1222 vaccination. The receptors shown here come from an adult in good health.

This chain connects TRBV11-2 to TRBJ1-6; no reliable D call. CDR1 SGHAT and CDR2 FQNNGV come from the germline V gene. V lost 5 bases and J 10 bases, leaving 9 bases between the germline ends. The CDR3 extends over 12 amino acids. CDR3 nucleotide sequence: TGTGCCAGCAGCCCCGAACTGTCACCCCTCCACTTT. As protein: CASSPELSPLHF.

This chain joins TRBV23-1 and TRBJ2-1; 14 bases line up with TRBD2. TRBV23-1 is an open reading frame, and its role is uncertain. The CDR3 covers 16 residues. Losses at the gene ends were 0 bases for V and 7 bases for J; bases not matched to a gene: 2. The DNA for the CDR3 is TGCGCCAGCAGTCAATCAGGGACTAGCGGGAGTAATGAGCAGTTCTTC. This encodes CASSQSGTSGSNEQFF.

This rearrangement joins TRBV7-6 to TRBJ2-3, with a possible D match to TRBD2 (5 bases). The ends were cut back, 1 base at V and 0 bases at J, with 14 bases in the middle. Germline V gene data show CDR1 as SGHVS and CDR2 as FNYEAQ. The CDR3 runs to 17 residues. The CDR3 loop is CASSLDTRDTSTDTQYF. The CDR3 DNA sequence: TGTGCCAGCAGCTTAGATACGAGGGATACTAGCACAGATACGCAGTATTTT.

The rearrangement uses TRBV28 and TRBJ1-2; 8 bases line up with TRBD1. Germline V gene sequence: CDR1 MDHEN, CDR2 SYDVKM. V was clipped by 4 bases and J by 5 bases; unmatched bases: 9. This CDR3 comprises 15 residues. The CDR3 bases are TGTGCCAGCAGTTCCCGGGACAGGTCGAAGTATGGCTACACCTTC. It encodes CASSSRDRSKYGYTF.

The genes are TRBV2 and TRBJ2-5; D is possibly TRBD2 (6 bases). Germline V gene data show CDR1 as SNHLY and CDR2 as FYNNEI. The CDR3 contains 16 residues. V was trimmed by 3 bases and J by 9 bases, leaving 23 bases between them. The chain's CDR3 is CASSDEWGGATGPQYF. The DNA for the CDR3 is TGTGCCAGCAGTGATGAATGGGGAGGAGCTACGGGACCCCAGTACTTC.

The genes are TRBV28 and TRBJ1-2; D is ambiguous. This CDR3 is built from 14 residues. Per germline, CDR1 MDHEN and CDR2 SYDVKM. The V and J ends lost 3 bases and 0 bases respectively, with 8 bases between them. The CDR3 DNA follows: TGTGCCAGCAGTTTGGGTCAGTCTAACTATGGCTACACCTTC. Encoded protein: CASSLGQSNYGYTF.

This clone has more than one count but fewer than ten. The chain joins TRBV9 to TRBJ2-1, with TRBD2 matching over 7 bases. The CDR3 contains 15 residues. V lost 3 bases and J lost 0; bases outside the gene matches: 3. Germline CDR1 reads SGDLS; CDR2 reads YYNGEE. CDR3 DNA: TGTGCCAGCAGCGCGACTAGCCGCTCCTACAATGAGCAGTTCTTC. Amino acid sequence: CASSATSRSYNEQFF.

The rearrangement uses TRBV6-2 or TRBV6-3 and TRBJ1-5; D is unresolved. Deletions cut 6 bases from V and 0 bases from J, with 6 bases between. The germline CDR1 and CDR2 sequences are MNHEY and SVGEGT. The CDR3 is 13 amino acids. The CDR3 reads CASSHNSNQPQHF. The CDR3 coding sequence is TGTGCCAGCAGCCACAATAGCAATCAGCCCCAGCATTTT.

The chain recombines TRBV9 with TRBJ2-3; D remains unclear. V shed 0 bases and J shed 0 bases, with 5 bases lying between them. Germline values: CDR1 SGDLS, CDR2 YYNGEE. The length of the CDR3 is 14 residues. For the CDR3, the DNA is TGTGCCAGCAGCGTAGTTGTTAGCACAGATACGCAGTATTTT. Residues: CASSVVVSTDTQYF.

CDR3 protein: CASSSRGSYSYNEQFF. In nucleotides, the CDR3 is TGTGCCAGCAGCTCTAGAGGCAGTTACTCCTACAATGAGCAGTTCTTC. The rearrangement joins TRBV7-8 to TRBJ2-1; D uncertain. The V gene's germline CDR1 is SGHVS and CDR2 FQNEAQ. V was cut by 4 bases and J by 0 bases, with 13 bases left in between. CDR3 length: 16 amino acids. Looking up the rest from reference TRBV7-8 and TRBJ2-1 gives the full variable domain: GAGVSQSPRYKVAKRGQDVALRCDPISGHVSLFWYQQALGQGPEFLTYFQNEAQLDKSGLPSDRFFAERPEGSVSTLKIQRTQQEDSAVYLCASSSRGSYSYNEQFFGPGTRLTVL.

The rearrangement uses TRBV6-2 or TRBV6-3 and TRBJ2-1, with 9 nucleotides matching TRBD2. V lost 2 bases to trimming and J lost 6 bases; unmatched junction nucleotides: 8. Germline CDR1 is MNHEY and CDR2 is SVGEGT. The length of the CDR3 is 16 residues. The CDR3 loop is CASSYPRLAGTNEQFF. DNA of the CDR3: TGTGCCAGCAGTTACCCGAGGCTAGCGGGAACCAATGAGCAGTTCTTC.

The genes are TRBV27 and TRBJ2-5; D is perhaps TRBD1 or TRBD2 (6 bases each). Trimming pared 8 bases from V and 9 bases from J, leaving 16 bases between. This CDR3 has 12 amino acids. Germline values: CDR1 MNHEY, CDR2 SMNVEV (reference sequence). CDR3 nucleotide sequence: TGTGCCAGCGGGGGGACTCCAGGGGCCCAGTACTTC. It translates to CASGGTPGAQYF.

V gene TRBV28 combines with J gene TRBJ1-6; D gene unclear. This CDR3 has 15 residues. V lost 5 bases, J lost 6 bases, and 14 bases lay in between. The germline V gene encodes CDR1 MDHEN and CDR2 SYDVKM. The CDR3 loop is CASSPQTQVNSPLHF. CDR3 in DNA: TGTGCCAGCAGTCCACAGACCCAAGTTAATTCACCCCTCCACTTT.

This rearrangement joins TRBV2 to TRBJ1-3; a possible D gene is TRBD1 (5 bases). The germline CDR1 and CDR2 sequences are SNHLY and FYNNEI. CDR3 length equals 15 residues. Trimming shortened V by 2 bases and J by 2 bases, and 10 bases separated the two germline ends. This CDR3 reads CASSEIPGAGNTIYF. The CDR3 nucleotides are TGTGCCAGCAGTGAAATCCCGGGGGCTGGAAACACCATATATTTT.

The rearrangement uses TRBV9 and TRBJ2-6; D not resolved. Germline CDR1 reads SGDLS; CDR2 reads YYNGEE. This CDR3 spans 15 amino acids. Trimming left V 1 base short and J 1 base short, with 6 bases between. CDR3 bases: TGTGCCAGCAGCGTAATGGGTTCTGGGGCCAACGTCCTGACTTTC. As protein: CASSVMGSGANVLTF.

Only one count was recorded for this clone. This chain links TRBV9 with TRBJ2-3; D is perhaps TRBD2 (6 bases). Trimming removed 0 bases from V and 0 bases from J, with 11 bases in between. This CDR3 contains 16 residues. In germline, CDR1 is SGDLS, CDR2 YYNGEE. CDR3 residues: CASSVAGGASTDTQYF. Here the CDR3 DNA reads TGTGCCAGCAGCGTAGCCGGCGGGGCTAGCACAGATACGCAGTATTTT.

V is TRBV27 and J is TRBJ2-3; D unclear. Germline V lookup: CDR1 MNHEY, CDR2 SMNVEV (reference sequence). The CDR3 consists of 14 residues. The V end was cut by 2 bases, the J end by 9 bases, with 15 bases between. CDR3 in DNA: TGTGCCAGCAGTTTAGGGAATGGTCGTAAAACGCAGTATTTT. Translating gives CASSLGNGRKTQYF.

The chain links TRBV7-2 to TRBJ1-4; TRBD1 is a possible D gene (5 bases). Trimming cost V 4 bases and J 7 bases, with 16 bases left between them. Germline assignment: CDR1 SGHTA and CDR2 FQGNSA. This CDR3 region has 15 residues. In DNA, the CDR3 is TGTGCCAGCAGCTCAGGTGCTCCGGGGGGTGAAAAACTGTTTTTT. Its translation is CASSSGAPGGEKLFF.